This T cell receptor (beta chain) was documented in a study of shared clonotypes between healthy human individuals. Measured with immunoSEQ multiplex PCR; TCRdb has only the in-frame clones, and not every one. Of 2 million to 3 million clones listed, 80% to 95% are singletons. This clone has only one observation. The CDR3 covers 13 residues. V was shortened by 2 bases and J by 2 bases, with 5 bases between the two germline ends. Germline CDR1 is SGHTA and CDR2 is FQGTGA. Sequenced sample: naive CD4+ T cells from PBMCs. Stated subset: CD45RA+ positively selected. This chain joins TRBV7-3 and TRBJ2-3; unclear D gene. This clonotype was sampled from a man aged 18 to 29 in good health. Some clones in this sample may be carry-over from other donors' samples. CDR3 in amino acids: CASSLQATDTQYF. The CDR3 bases are TGTGCCAGCAGCTTACAGGCCACAGATACGCAGTATTTT.